This T cell receptor beta chain was documented in a study of T cell responses to AZD1222 COVID-19 vaccine. Germline V gene data show CDR1 as ENHRY and CDR2 as SYGVKD. With 0 bases removed from V and 7 bases from J, the gap between germline ends came to 19 bases. The length of the CDR3 is 17 residues. A word on this clone: The antigen is unknown.

Sequencing used immunoSEQ multiplex PCR; TCRdb keeps in-frame clones, though not all of them. This repertoire shows about 170,000 clones, approximately 88% found once; its top ten account for 1.1%. General study results and limits: Sampling captured repertoires only after the peak T cell response. Elevations in Spike-specific TCR breadth and depth followed administration of two AZD1222 doses. The sample set comprised mostly white British donors with more females, and clonal diversity was possibly underestimated.

This sample comprised peripheral blood, obtained 28 days after the second AZD1222 dose. The V call is TRBV10-3, the J call TRBJ2-1; D is possibly TRBD2 (7 bases). The TCR sequence derives from an adult who received the AZD1222 COVID-19 vaccine. The CDR3 DNA reads TGTGCCATCAGTGAGTCGTGGGGGCGGGGGCGTGAGAATGAGCAGTTCTTC. This codes for CAISESWGRGRENEQFF.